The entry below gives a single T cell receptor beta chain sequence along with its context. The data are from a study of blood T cells in healthy people across ages. This CDR3 is 16 amino acids long. CDR1 and CDR2 from the germline V gene are KGHDR and SFDVKD. A second 7 to 11 cycle PCR used barcoded and J-beta primers. From the 5' RACE reads, TCRdb called clonotypes with MiXCR, one entry per CDR3 protein. The data show some 940,000 distinct CDR3 sequences, almost 30% seen once. A further study also used this sample, focusing on T cells of mothers and their children. According to that study: Persisting microchimeric T cell clones went undetected.

This receptor was obtained from a woman aged 40-49 years in good health. Sequenced: blood. This chain connects TRBV24-1 to TRBJ2-5, with D perhaps assigned TRBD1 or TRBD2 (6 bases each). The DNA end lines up better with TRBJ2-1; the J call may be wrong. This chain's CDR3 is CATSDLSPGRGETQFF. CDR3 sequence (DNA): TGTGCCACCAGTGATTTGTCCCCCGGAAGGGGGGAGACCCAGTTCTTC.